This TCR beta chain was retrieved from a study of T cells in localized non-small cell lung cancer. Study-wide findings and caveats: Clonality peaked in uninvolved adjacent lung rather than tumor.

Clones were sequenced by immunoSEQ multiplex PCR, and TCRdb holds only the in-frame ones, with some missing. The repertoire consists of 12,000 or so clones, with 65% to 85% occurring once and the leading ten covering 19%. About this clone itself: Its specificity is not known.

V lost 5 bases to trimming and J lost 9 bases; unmatched junction nucleotides: 8. The CDR3 extends over 14 amino acids. Germline V gene sequence: CDR1 LNHDA, CDR2 SQIVND (reference sequence). The TCR sequence derives from a male donor older than 55 with stage I lung adenocarcinoma. This sample comprised peripheral blood, obtained before any cancer treatment. The rearrangement joins TRBV19 to TRBJ2-1; 9 bases match TRBD1. The CDR3 reads CASSPGTGLREQFF. CDR3 sequence (DNA): TGTGCCAGTAGTCCGGGGACAGGGTTGCGTGAGCAGTTCTTC. Full variable domain (remainder filled in from reference TRBV19 and TRBJ2-1): DGGITQSPKYLFRKEGQNVTLSCEQNLNHDAMYWYRQDPGQGLRLIYYSQIVNDFQKGDIAEGYSVSREKKESFPLTVTSAQKNPTAFYLCASSPGTGLREQFFGPGTRLTVL.